The 26 T cell receptor beta chains presented below share a single source sample, sequenced in a study of graft-versus-host responses after intestinal transplantation. Repertoires were generated with immunoSEQ multiplex PCR, while TCRdb's copy carries only in-frame clones and drops some. The table has around 9,800 clones, 78% seen once. Graft tissue processing released intraepithelial and lamina propria lymphocytes. Sample: ileum tissue, taken roughly 74 weeks after intestinal transplant. These receptors were collected from a human patient who received an intestinal transplant, so some T cells may come from the graft donor.

Details on this clone: Its ends do not fully match the called genes, so a read error is possible. V usage is TRBV4-1 and J usage is TRBJ1-3; TRBD1 matches 8 bases. Germline CDR1 is MGHRA and CDR2 is YSYEKL. The CDR3 has 16 amino acids. The CDR3 DNA reads TGTGCCAGCAGCCAAGACGGACAGGGCAGTGGAAACACCATATATTTT. This codes for CASSQDGQGSGNTIYF.

The chain couples TRBV4-1 to TRBJ2-7; 8 bases fit TRBD2. The junction had 7 bases not matched to a gene; V was cut back by 0 bases and J by 6 bases. The CDR3 contains 15 residues. The germline V gene has CDR1 MGHRA and CDR2 YSYEKL. The CDR3 DNA sequence: TGCGCCAGCAGCCAAGAAGTTAGCGGGGATGTCGAGCAGTACTTC. Its translation is CASSQEVSGDVEQYF.

The chain links TRBV10-1 to TRBJ2-7; 9 nucleotides line up with TRBD2. The trim removed 10 bases at V and 4 bases at J, leaving 5 bases unmatched. The CDR3 is made up of 12 amino acids. Germline CDR1 WNHNN, CDR2 SYGVQD (reference sequence). The CDR3 loop reads CATTSGDYEQYF. DNA of the CDR3: TGCGCCACGACTAGCGGAGATTACGAGCAGTACTTC.

The chain is built from TRBV28 and TRBJ2-7; a weak D match, TRBD2 (5 bases). Per germline, CDR1 MDHEN and CDR2 SYDVKM. V was shortened by 6 bases and J by 2 bases, with 14 bases between the two germline ends. This CDR3 is 14 amino acids long. The CDR3 DNA is TGTGCCAGCAGCCGACGGGGAACTACCTACGAGCAGTACTTC. It encodes CASSRRGTTYEQYF.

The genes are TRBV28 and TRBJ2-5; tentative D call: TRBD1 (6 bases). The J call may be in error: the DNA end matches TRBJ2-7 better. This CDR3 is built from 13 residues. In germline, CDR1 is MDHEN, CDR2 SYDVKM. This chain's CDR3 is CASSWTGTSEQYF. The CDR3 coding sequence is TGTGCCAGCAGTTGGACGGGGACAAGCGAGCAGTACTTC.

This clone was recorded a few times. Since a much larger clone is just one base distant, this may be a read error. The chain recombines TRBV6-1 with TRBJ2-2; maybe TRBD1 (5 bases). Trimming cost V 3 bases and J 5 bases, with 13 bases left between them. Germline V gene lookup returns CDR1 MNHNS and CDR2 SASEGT. The CDR3 extends over 15 amino acids. CDR3 region: CASSDPPDTTGELFF. The CDR3 bases are TGTGCCAGCAGTGACCCCCCGGACACGACCGGGGAGCTGTTTTTT.

The genes are TRBV2 and TRBJ2-2; no clear D gene. The CDR3 loop spans 11 amino acids. Per the germline V gene, CDR1 is SNHLY and CDR2 is FYNNEI. Trimming shortened V by 8 bases and J by 9 bases, and 10 bases separated the two germline ends. The CDR3 DNA reads as TGTGCCAGCTCTCGCATCAGGGAGCTGTTTTTT. It codes for CASSRIRELFF. The variable domain in full, with the rest retrieved from reference TRBV2 and TRBJ2-2, is EPEVTQTPSHQVTQMGQEVILRCVPISNHLYFYWYRQILGQKVEFLVSFYNNEISEKSEIFDDQFSVERPDGSNFTLKIRSTKLEDSAMYFCASSRIRELFFGEGSRLTVL.

The genes are TRBV10-3 and TRBJ2-7; tentative D call: TRBD2 (5 bases). V was clipped by 5 bases and J by 7 bases, with 12 bases between them. The germline CDR1 and CDR2 sequences are ENHRY and SYGVKD. The CDR3 has 12 amino acids. The CDR3 coding sequence is TGTGCCATCAGTACACTAGAACTTGAGCAGTACTTC. This codes for CAISTLELEQYF.

This clone is a singleton in its sample. The chain uses TRBV4-1 and TRBJ2-6; possibly TRBD1 for D (6 bases). CDR1 MGHRA and CDR2 YSYEKL come from the germline V gene. V lost 4 bases and J 0 bases, leaving 19 bases between the germline ends. CDR3 length: 19 amino acids. The CDR3 DNA reads TGCGCCAGCAGCCTAGCAAACAGGGAAATAAACTCTGGGGCCAACGTCCTGACTTTC. This encodes CASSLANREINSGANVLTF.

This chain joins TRBV10-2 and TRBJ2-4; D remains ambiguous. The V gene lost 2 bases and the J gene lost 0 bases, with 14 bases spanning the gap. This CDR3 has 17 amino acids. Looked up from germline, CDR1 is WSHSY and CDR2 is SAAADI. CDR3: CASSEIYVQLAKNIQYF. The CDR3 region has the DNA TGCGCCAGCAGTGAGATTTATGTCCAACTAGCCAAAAACATTCAGTACTTC.

This clone was observed a single time. This rearrangement joins TRBV10-1 to TRBJ2-5; 8 bases agree with TRBD1. V dropped 6 bases and J dropped 1; count of bases not matched to a gene: 1. CDR1 is WNHNN, CDR2 SYGVQD, per germline (reference sequence). This CDR3 spans 13 amino acids. The CDR3 sequence is CASSGQGQETQYF. CDR3 bases: TGCGCCAGCAGCGGACAGGGCCAAGAGACCCAGTACTTC.

This clone has a single count. A read error is likely, as this CDR3 ends without the conserved phenylalanine or tryptophan. This chain links TRBV28 with TRBJ1-1, with D perhaps matching TRBD1 (6 bases). V lost 2 bases to trimming and J lost 2 bases, with 12 bases between them. The CDR3 extends over 15 amino acids. Germline CDR1 and CDR2: MDHEN and SYDVKM. In DNA, the CDR3 is TGTGCCAGCAGTTTAAATAGACAGGCAAACACTGAAGCTTTCCTT. Its translation: CASSLNRQANTEAFL.

The chain joins TRBV6-1 to TRBJ1-2; no reliable D call. The CDR3 has 14 amino acids. CDR1 and CDR2 from the germline V gene are MNHNS and SASEGT. Trimming left V 2 bases short and J 8 bases short, with 15 bases between. This CDR3 reads CASSERIEGKGYTF. The CDR3 DNA follows: TGTGCCAGCAGTGAAAGGATTGAAGGGAAAGGCTACACCTTC.

The chain links TRBV7-9 to TRBJ2-1, with D unresolved. CDR1 and CDR2 (germline): SEHNR, FQNEAQ (reference sequence). Trimming left V 5 bases short and J 6 bases short, with 11 bases between. This CDR3 spans 13 amino acids. DNA of the CDR3: TGTGCCAGCAGCCCCCGAGGCGGCAATGAGCAGTTCTTC. Protein: CASSPRGGNEQFF.

The chain combines TRBV7-2 with TRBJ2-1; 9 bases agree with TRBD2. CDR1 and CDR2 from the germline V gene are SGHTA and FQGNSA. The CDR3 contains 15 residues. The V and J ends lost 4 bases and 0 bases, in that order; junction bases with no gene match: 1. The DNA of the CDR3 is TGTGCCAGCAGCTGGGGACTAGCCTCCTACAATGAGCAGTTCTTC. Encoded protein: CASSWGLASYNEQFF.

This chain uses TRBV5-4 with TRBJ2-1; possible D gene TRBD2, 6 bases. The CDR3 spans 16 residues. The germline gives CDR1 SGHNT, CDR2 YYREEE (reference sequence). Trimming stripped 2 bases from V and 4 bases from J, with 16 bases between. The CDR3 nucleotides are TGTGCCAGCAGCTTCCGGGGGACCAGGTATTACAATGAGCAGTTCTTC. Amino acid sequence: CASSFRGTRYYNEQFF.

This clone has more than one count but fewer than ten. V and J are TRBV7-9 and TRBJ2-2; maybe TRBD1 (6 bases). Trimming cost V 5 bases and J 0 bases, with 10 bases left between them. The CDR3 length is 15 residues. CDR1 and CDR2 (germline): SEHNR, FQNEAQ (reference sequence). CDR3 region: CASSATGPNTGELFF. CDR3 nucleotides: TGTGCCAGCAGCGCCACAGGGCCGAACACCGGGGAGCTGTTTTTT.

The genes are TRBV7-3 and TRBJ2-7, with TRBD2 matching 7 bases. V was pared by 2 bases and J by 3 bases, with 1 base of the junction left unmatched. CDR3 length: 13 residues. Germline V CDR1 and CDR2: SGHTA, FQGTGA. The CDR3 sequence: CASSLGRDYEQYF. The CDR3 bases are TGTGCCAGCAGCTTAGGGAGGGACTACGAGCAGTACTTC.

The V call is TRBV11-2, the J call TRBJ1-6; tentative D call: TRBD1 (5 bases). There are 14 residues in the CDR3. V was pared by 5 bases and J by 6 bases, with 11 bases between. Germline V CDR1 and CDR2: SGHAT, FQNNGV. CDR3 residues: CASSRQWSNSPLHF. The CDR3 region has the DNA TGTGCCAGCAGCAGACAGTGGTCTAATTCACCCCTCCACTTT.

The V and J genes are TRBV7-4 and TRBJ1-6; 12 positions match TRBD1. Germline V gene sequence: CDR1 SGHVT, CDR2 SQSDAQ. The CDR3 covers 19 residues. The ends lost 5 bases at V and 7 bases at J; junction bases unmatched: 15. CDR3 nucleotide sequence: TGTGCCAGCAGCCCTGATTCGCCGGGGACAGGGGGCCCCAATTCACCCCTCCACTTT. Translating gives CASSPDSPGTGGPNSPLHF.

The V and J genes are TRBV30 and TRBJ1-4; D is ambiguous. The germline CDR1 and CDR2 sequences are GTSNPN and SVGIG (reference sequence). V was pared by 1 base and J by 7 bases, with 10 bases between. The CDR3 length is 13 residues. In nucleotides, the CDR3 is TGTGCCTGGAGTGAGCTAGTCGGTGAAAAACTGTTTTTT. Translating gives CAWSELVGEKLFF.

The chain's CDR3 is CASRLAQGYEQYF. DNA for the CDR3: TGTGCCAGCAGACTAGCCCAGGGATACGAGCAGTACTTC. V gene TRBV2 combines with J gene TRBJ2-7, with D perhaps matching TRBD2 (6 bases). CDR3 length: 13 residues. Between the trimmed V and J ends, which lost 6 bases and 4 bases, there was a span of 13 bases. Germline V gene sequence: CDR1 SNHLY, CDR2 FYNNEI.

The CDR3 DNA reads TGTGCCAGCAGTTCGACCGGGACAGGACCTAATTCACCCCTCCACTTT. Its translation: CASSSTGTGPNSPLHF. The chain joins TRBV6-5 to TRBJ1-6, with 8 bases matching TRBD1. Germline trimming cut 4 bases from V and 6 bases from J; bases unmatched to any gene: 8. The CDR3 consists of 16 residues. Germline CDR1 is MNHEY and CDR2 is SVGAGI.

J is TRBJ2-2 and V is TRBV2; a weak D match, TRBD1 (6 bases). The germline V gene has CDR1 SNHLY and CDR2 FYNNEI. This CDR3 contains 13 residues. Deletions cut 8 bases from V and 1 base from J, with 8 bases between. CDR3 sequence: CASLGQNTGELFF. Written as DNA, the CDR3 is TGTGCCAGCCTGGGACAGAACACCGGGGAGCTGTTTTTT.

The chain recombines TRBV20-1 with TRBJ1-1; D is unresolved. This CDR3 contains 11 residues. Per the germline V gene, CDR1 is DFQATT and CDR2 is SNEGSKA (reference sequence). In nucleotides, the CDR3 is TGCAGCTTTATCCATAGGTGGGAAGCTTTCTTT. Translated, it gives CSFIHRWEAFF.

V gene TRBV5-1 combines with J gene TRBJ2-7; TRBD1 agrees at 7 bases. The CDR3 length is 18 residues. The germline V gene has CDR1 SGHRS and CDR2 YFSETQ. The trim removed 4 bases at V and 3 bases at J, leaving 19 bases unmatched. As DNA, the CDR3 is TGCGCCAGCAGCCAAGGGGACAGCCTGGCGGATGGGGTCTACGAGCAGTACTTC. Translation gives CASSQGDSLADGVYEQYF.